The 5 T cell receptor beta chains reported below all come from one sample, sequenced in a study of blood T cell repertoires in COVID-19 (dated by TCRdb to between 2020 and 2021). Libraries came from the immunoSEQ multiplex PCR assay. TCRdb provides this immuneACCESS table in a form limited to in-frame rearrangements. Some clones are lacking; in checked studies, under half of them reflect an unresolved V gene, and why the rest are absent is not known. Across this sample there are about 150,000 clones, with approximately 88% seen only once. The ten most abundant clones make up roughly 2% of the sample. Material: peripheral blood. These receptors were obtained from a man between 70 and 80 years old with acute or convalescent COVID-19.

The DNA of the CDR3 is TGTGCCAGCTTATCTCAGGGGGATATAGCCAAAAACATTCAGTACTTC. This gives the protein CASLSQGDIAKNIQYF. The rearrangement uses TRBV6-6 and TRBJ2-4, with 7 bases fitting TRBD1. Germline V lookup: CDR1 MNHNY, CDR2 SVGAGI (reference sequence). The trim removed 8 bases at V and 0 bases at J, leaving 10 bases unmatched. This CDR3 has 16 residues.

The chain has TRBV5-1 and TRBJ2-5; D may be TRBD2 (6 bases). The germline V gene encodes CDR1 SGHRS and CDR2 YFSETQ. The V and J ends lost 4 bases and 9 bases respectively, with 19 bases between them. The CDR3 is made up of 14 amino acids. The CDR3 here is CASSGGTDWLAQYF. Here the CDR3 DNA reads TGCGCCAGCAGCGGGGGGACGGACTGGCTCGCCCAGTACTTC.

The chain joins TRBV19 to TRBJ1-1; weak D call: TRBD1 (5 bases). The germline CDR1 and CDR2 sequences are LNHDA and SQIVND (reference sequence). The V and J ends lost 3 bases and 5 bases respectively, with 16 bases between them. The CDR3 runs to 15 residues. The CDR3 protein is CASSIPAGRGTEAFF. CDR3 bases: TGTGCCAGTAGTATCCCGGCGGGGAGGGGAACTGAAGCTTTCTTT.

The chain couples TRBV18 to TRBJ1-1; TRBD1 might be the D (6 bases). CDR3 length: 16 residues. Trimming cost V 2 bases and J 4 bases, with 17 bases left between them. Germline V gene sequence: CDR1 KGHSH, CDR2 LQKENI. For the CDR3, the DNA is TGTGCCAGCTCACCAGCGGGGGGCAGCCGCGGCACTGAAGCTTTCTTT. Translation gives CASSPAGGSRGTEAFF.

V and J are TRBV5-1 and TRBJ1-3; D not certain. The CDR3 has 17 residues. Trimming removed 4 bases at V and 1 base at J, with 18 bases between. Germline V CDR1 and CDR2: SGHRS, YFSETQ. CDR3 amino acids: CASSDTLTNSSGNTIYF. The CDR3 bases are TGCGCCAGCAGCGATACCCTGACTAATTCTTCTGGAAACACCATATATTTT.